This T cell receptor (beta chain) was identified during a study of cytomegalovirus exposure and HLA in healthy donors. The PCR was carried out with 60 Vbeta primers and 13 Jbeta primers. Sequencing used immunoSEQ multiplex PCR; TCRdb keeps in-frame clones, though not all of them. The sample consists of roughly 150,000 clones, 82% of them appearing once. Trimming took 4 bases from V and 2 from J; bases not matched to a gene: 10. The CDR3 length is 18 residues. Germline loops: CDR1 LNHDA, CDR2 SQIVND (reference sequence). This rearrangement joins TRBV19 to TRBJ2-3; 12 bases line up with TRBD2. The sample comprised PBMCs. This TCR was recovered from a male donor in good health and CMV-seronegative. The CDR3 DNA reads TGTGCCAGTAGTAGTGGTCTAGCGGGGGGGCCCTTCACAGATACGCAGTATTTT. Encoded protein: CASSSGLAGGPFTDTQYF.